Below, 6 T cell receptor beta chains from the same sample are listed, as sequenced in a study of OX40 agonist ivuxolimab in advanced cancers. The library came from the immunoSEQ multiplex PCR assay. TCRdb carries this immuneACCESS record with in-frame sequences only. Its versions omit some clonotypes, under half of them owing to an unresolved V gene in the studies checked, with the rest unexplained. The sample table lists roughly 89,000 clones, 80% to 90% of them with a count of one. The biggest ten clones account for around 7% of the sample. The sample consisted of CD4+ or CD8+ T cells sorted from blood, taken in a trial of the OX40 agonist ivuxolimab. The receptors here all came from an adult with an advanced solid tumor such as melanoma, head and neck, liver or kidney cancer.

The CDR3 sequence is CASSSDRDRVIGGYTF. The CDR3 DNA reads as TGTGCCAGCAGCTCCGACCGCGACAGGGTGATAGGCGGCTACACCTTC. The J gene is TRBJ1-2, the V gene TRBV27; 7 positions agree with TRBD1. The germline gives CDR1 MNHEY, CDR2 SMNVEV (reference sequence). The CDR3 is 16 residues long. V shed 6 bases and J 8 bases; nucleotides not matched to a gene: 18.

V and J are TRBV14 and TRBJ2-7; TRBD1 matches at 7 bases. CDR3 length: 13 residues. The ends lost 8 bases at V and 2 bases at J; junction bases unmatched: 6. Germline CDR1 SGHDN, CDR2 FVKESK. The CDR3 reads CASRDRGAYEQYF. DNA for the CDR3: TGTGCCAGCCGGGACAGAGGGGCCTACGAGCAGTACTTC.

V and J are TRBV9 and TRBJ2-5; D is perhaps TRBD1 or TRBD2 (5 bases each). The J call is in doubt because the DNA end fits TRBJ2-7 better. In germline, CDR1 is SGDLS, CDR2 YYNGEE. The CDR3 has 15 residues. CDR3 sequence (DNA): TGTGCCAGCAGCGTAGTTGGGGACGGATCCTACGAGCAGTACTTC. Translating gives CASSVVGDGSYEQYF.

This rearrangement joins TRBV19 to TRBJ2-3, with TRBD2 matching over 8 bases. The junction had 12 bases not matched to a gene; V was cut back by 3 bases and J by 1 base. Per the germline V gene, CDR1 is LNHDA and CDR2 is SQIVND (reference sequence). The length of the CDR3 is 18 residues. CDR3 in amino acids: CASSMVAGNLRGTDTQYF. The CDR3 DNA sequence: TGTGCCAGTAGTATGGTAGCGGGAAATTTAAGGGGCACAGATACGCAGTATTTT.

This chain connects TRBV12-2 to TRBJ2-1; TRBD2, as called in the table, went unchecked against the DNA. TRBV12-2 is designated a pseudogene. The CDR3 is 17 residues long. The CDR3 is CASRLGKREKTYNEQFF. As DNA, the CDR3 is TGTGCAAGTCGCTTAGGAAAGCGGGAGAAGACCTACAATGAGCAGTTCTTC.

The CDR3 sequence: CASSPHENTEAFF. The CDR3 DNA follows: TGTGCCAGCAGTCCACACGAGAACACTGAAGCTTTCTTT. The genes are TRBV28 and TRBJ1-1, with no clear D. CDR1 is MDHEN and CDR2 is SYDVKM in the germline V gene. The ends were cut back, 5 bases at V and 1 base at J, with 8 bases in the middle. The CDR3 is 13 amino acids.